This T cell receptor (beta chain) was identified in a study of shared clonotypes between healthy human individuals (dated by TCRdb to 2020 to 2021). At the level of the whole study: The cohort comprised two women and a few men aged 18 to 49 years. Different laboratories and diverse techniques were used to prepare libraries and sequence TCR repertoires, to increase sequencing depth and limit assay-specific biases. Per donor, three plates each were used for CD4 naive and CD4 memory, two for CD8 naive, and one for CD8 memory. To estimate repertoire size and how much clonotypes are shared between individuals, the study performed deep sequencing of blood TCR repertoires from roughly five healthy adults. Each donor's leukapheresis produced roughly between roughly 0.85 and 9.5 billion PBMCs.

Using the deep immunoSEQ assay, multiplex PCR amplified TCR CDR3 regions from genomic DNA. Extracted genomic DNA from each cell subset was spread evenly across all wells of several immunoSEQ 96-well plates, with each plate serving as a replicate. For sorted subsets, each replicate PCR was loaded with approximately 0.2 ug genomic DNA, equivalent to 32,000 or so T cell genomes. Purified libraries were quantified with a Qubit 3.0 fluorometer, sized on a Bioanalyzer 2100, and re-quantified with the KAPA Library Quantification kit. A separate single-read 150-cycle Illumina NextSeq 550 flow cell was used to sequence each immunoSEQ 96-well plate. On the study's bioinformatics: Because the immunoSEQ output held only junctional sequences and lacked quality scores, the filtering could not match the filtering applied to full-length reads. Sequences were annotated with PyIR, a Python wrapper for IgBLAST v1.9, and V/J genes and CDR3 were assigned using IMGT germline references. Reads were removed for weak V/J assignments (E-value above 1e-6), missing CDR3, stop codons, out-of-frame junctions, or ambiguous translated residues. V3J clonotypes were defined as sequences sharing an identical inferred V gene, J gene, and CDR3 amino acid sequence. To compute the percentage overlap between repertoires, the number of shared unique clonotypes was divided by the size of the smaller repertoire. Three approaches were used to assess repertoire richness: RTK rarefaction, the Chao1 estimator, and Recon v2.1 estimates of unobserved clonotypes. Generation probabilities were computed with OLGA for all TCRbeta clonotypes obtained by the gDNA method from a few donors. Held by TCRdb, this immuneACCESS table contains in-frame sequences only and omits some clones. Under half of the omission traces to an unresolved V gene where checked; the cause of the rest is unknown. V, J and clone size reflect that table, while D and trimming were determined from the DNA. The sample contains some 2 million clones, about 94% of them found a single time. Of the sample, approximately 1% falls within the top ten clones.

Broad study findings and their caveats: Across a few donors, approximately 5% of naive CD4, approximately 4% of naive CD8, 2.3% of memory CD4, and roughly 0.4% of memory CD8 clonotypes were shared. Only blood was sampled, and tissue TCR repertoires likely differ from those in blood. Pairwise subsampling indicated that sequencing depth was expected to affect the degree of clonotype sharing among donors. Incomplete sequencing was indicated by rarefaction of sorted-subset datasets, despite the large sequencing depth. Naive subsets generally had larger estimated clonotype richness than memory subsets did. Compared with non-shared clonotypes, the clonotypes found in all four sorted-subset donors had higher generation probabilities. The genetic and exposure-history diversity represented was limited by the small number of donors.

For the CD8 naive samples, CD45RO-negative cells were positively selected for CCR7, yielding a CD45RA+CCR7+ population from which TemRA cells were excluded. The donors were healthy, HIV-negative adults who had no recently reported acute infections or vaccinations. All donors were Caucasian adults living in Nashville, Tennessee, USA. After blood collection by leukapheresis, PBMCs were isolated using Ficoll-Histopaque density gradient centrifugation and then cryopreserved in the vapor phase of liquid nitrogen. Analytical flow cytometry was used to check the purity and quantity of each magnetically sorted T cell population. Genomic DNA was isolated from every sorted fraction and measured by UV absorbance on a Nanodrop 2000c. As to this clone: Its antigen specificity is not known. Base qualities were left out, and no much larger clone turns up one base away.

V loses 3 bases of germline sequence and J loses 5 bases, and the interval between the two ends is 8 bases. The cysteine opens and the phenylalanine closes a CDR3 of 12 amino acids. The CDR3 DNA has 36 bases and is translated from base 1. The germline V gene (reference sequence) sets CDR1 to SEHNR and CDR2 to FQNEAQ. This TCR was recovered from a man between 18 and 35 years old in good health. The specimen sequenced was naive CD8+ T cells sorted from blood. The cell subset or site label for this specimen denotes: CD45RA+CCR7+. Recombination linked TRBV7-9 to TRBJ2-7; the D gene remains uncertain. CDR3 protein: CASSFPGHEQYF. The DNA is TGTGCCAGCAGCTTCCCAGGCCACGAGCAGTACTTC.